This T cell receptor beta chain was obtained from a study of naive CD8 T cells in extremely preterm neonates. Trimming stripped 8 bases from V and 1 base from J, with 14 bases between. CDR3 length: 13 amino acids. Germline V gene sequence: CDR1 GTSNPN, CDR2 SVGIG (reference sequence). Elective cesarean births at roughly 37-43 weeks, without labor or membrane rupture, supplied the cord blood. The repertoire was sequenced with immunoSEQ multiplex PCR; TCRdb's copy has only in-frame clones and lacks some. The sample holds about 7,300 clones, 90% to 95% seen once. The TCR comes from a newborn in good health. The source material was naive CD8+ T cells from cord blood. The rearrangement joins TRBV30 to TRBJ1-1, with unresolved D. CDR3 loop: CARTESWNTEAFF. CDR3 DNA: TGTGCCAGGACGGAGAGTTGGAACACTGAAGCTTTCTTT.